These T cell receptor beta chains were read from a single sample in a study of shared clonotypes between healthy human individuals. Assay: immunoSEQ multiplex PCR; the TCRdb copy retains only in-frame clones and omits some. This sample carries about a million clones, roughly 77% of them seen once, and the ten largest clones take more than 0.85%. Sequenced sample: memory CD4+ T cells from PBMCs. Source of these receptors: a man between 18 and 35 years old in good health. Some clones in this sample may be carry-over from other donors' samples. The CDR3 runs from the conserved cysteine through the conserved F or W. The order of the fields is V gene, J gene, D gene, clone size, CDR3 protein, CDR3 DNA. The D gene is left open where the match is weak. Where a row states a size, it is once, few, many or the class of an expanded clone; other rows omit it.

TRBV6-1	TRBJ2-1	TRBD1	NA	CASRPVGQGRHEQFF	TGTGCCAGCAGACCCGTTGGACAGGGTAGGCATGAGCAGTTCTTC
TRBV6-1	TRBJ1-5	NA	NA	CASTLGDQPQHF	TGTGCCAGCACCCTGGGTGATCAGCCCCAGCATTTT
TRBV28	TRBJ2-6	TRBD1	NA	CASRGSSGQGDGANVLTF	TGTGCCAGCAGGGGGTCCTCGGGACAGGGAGACGGGGCCAACGTCCTGACTTTC
TRBV28	TRBJ2-2	NA	NA	CASSLAQPGELFF	TGTGCCAGCAGTTTAGCCCAGCCCGGGGAGCTGTTTTTT
TRBV5-1	TRBJ1-1	NA	few	CASSLEARANTEAFF	TGCGCCAGCAGCTTGGAGGCCAGGGCCAACACTGAAGCTTTCTTT
TRBV28	TRBJ2-7	NA	NA	CASSLPDGYEQYF	TGTGCCAGCAGTTTACCCGACGGCTACGAGCAGTACTTC
TRBV10-3	TRBJ1-1	TRBD1	NA	CAISGQGRTEAFF	TGTGCCATCAGCGGACAGGGTAGGACTGAAGCTTTCTTT
TRBV5-1	TRBJ2-7	TRBD2	few	CASSLTLAGGPNEQYF	TGCGCCAGCAGCTTGACACTAGCGGGAGGGCCAAACGAGCAGTACTTC
TRBV5-1	TRBJ1-2	TRBD1	NA	CASSLRGDSTVTNYGYTF	TGCGCCAGCAGCTTGCGGGGGGACAGTACCGTGACCAACTATGGCTACACCTTC
TRBV5-1	TRBJ2-1	NA	once	CASSLAPGVYNEQFF	TGCGCCAGCAGTCTCGCCCCCGGGGTTTACAATGAGCAGTTCTTC
TRBV7-9	TRBJ1-1	TRBD1	NA	CASIPRGQEGEAFF	TGTGCCAGCATTCCGAGGGGACAGGAAGGTGAAGCTTTCTTT
TRBV30	TRBJ1-5	NA	NA	CAWSMGNNQPQHF	TGTGCCTGGAGTATGGGCAACAATCAGCCCCAGCATTTT
TRBV6-1	TRBJ1-2	NA	NA	CASRWTAPNYGYTF	TGTGCCAGCAGGTGGACAGCTCCTAACTATGGCTACACCTTC
TRBV5-1	TRBJ2-3	NA	NA	CASGAFPSTDTQYF	TGCGCCAGCGGCGCCTTTCCTAGCACAGATACGCAGTATTTT
TRBV25-1	TRBJ2-2	TRBD1	NA	CASSEFSRTGGTGELFF	TGTGCCAGCAGTGAATTCAGTAGGACAGGGGGCACCGGGGAGCTGTTTTTT
TRBV6-5	TRBJ1-5	NA	many	CASSAGARIQPQHF	TGTGCCAGCAGTGCGGGGGCCCGCATCCAGCCCCAGCATTTT
TRBV29-1	TRBJ2-7	TRBD1	once	CSVEEGAGTGIIKQYF	TGCAGCGTTGAAGAAGGAGCCGGGACAGGGATAATTAAGCAGTACTTC
TRBV6-1	TRBJ1-4	TRBD1	NA	CASRVSTGAGLFF	TGTGCCAGCCGCGTATCTACAGGGGCCGGGCTGTTTTTT
TRBV11-2	TRBJ2-5	TRBD1	NA	CASSLMQGASETQYF	TGTGCCAGCAGCTTAATGCAGGGGGCTAGCGAGACCCAGTACTTC
TRBV21-1	TRBJ1-4	NA	NA	CASSYKLTGTTGANEKLFF	TGTGCCAGCAGCTATAAACTAACCGGGACAACCGGGGCTAATGAAAAACTGTTTTTT
TRBV28	TRBJ2-6	NA	few	CASSFLGLSSGANVLTF	TGTGCCAGCAGTTTCCTGGGACTTAGCTCTGGGGCCAACGTCCTGACTTTC
TRBV19	TRBJ1-1	NA	few	CASSEYTEAFF	TGTGCCAGTAGTGAATACACTGAAGCTTTCTTT
TRBV28	TRBJ1-1	NA	NA	CASSSISRRDVPEAFF	TGTGCCAGCAGTTCAATATCCCGCCGGGACGTGCCTGAAGCTTTCTTT
TRBV27	TRBJ1-2	NA	few	CASSSSTVNYGYTF	TGTGCCAGCAGTTCCTCGACCGTTAACTATGGCTACACCTTC
TRBV29-1	TRBJ2-3	TRBD2	few	CSVEGGKGTDTQYF	TGCAGCGTTGAGGGAGGGAAGGGCACAGATACGCAGTATTTT
TRBV6-6	TRBJ1-2	NA	NA	CASRPGDYGYTF	TGTGCCAGCAGACCGGGCGACTATGGCTACACCTTC
TRBV6-1	TRBJ1-2	NA	NA	CASSEGVLGASYGYTF	TGTGCCAGCAGTGAAGGGGTACTCGGGGCCTCCTATGGCTACACCTTC
TRBV5-1	TRBJ1-4	NA	NA	CASSLLGSNEKLFF	TGCGCCAGCAGCTTGCTAGGGTCTAATGAAAAACTGTTTTTT
TRBV7-8	TRBJ2-5	TRBD2	NA	CASSPGASGTPYLGTQYF	TGTGCCAGCAGTCCGGGGGCTAGCGGGACTCCCTACCTGGGGACCCAGTACTTC
TRBV18	TRBJ1-3	TRBD1	NA	CASSRDRDSGNTIYF	TGTGCCAGCTCACGGGACAGAGACTCTGGAAACACCATATATTTT
TRBV5-1	TRBJ2-3	TRBD1	once	CASSLPGTGGRDTQYF	TGCGCCAGCAGCTTGCCGGGGACAGGGGGTAGAGATACGCAGTATTTT
TRBV28	TRBJ1-5	TRBD1	once	CASRTGATSNQPQHF	TGTGCCAGCAGGACAGGGGCTACTAGCAATCAGCCCCAGCATTTT
TRBV14	TRBJ2-2	NA	many	CASSQVDGGELFF	TGTGCCAGCAGCCAAGTCGACGGCGGGGAGCTGTTTTTT
TRBV7-2	TRBJ2-7	NA	NA	CASSFDPVYEQYF	TGTGCCAGCAGCTTCGACCCTGTCTACGAGCAGTACTTC
TRBV18	TRBJ2-4	NA	NA	CASSPLAKNIQYF	TGTGCCAGCTCGCCCCTAGCCAAAAACATTCAGTACTTC
TRBV6-7	TRBJ1-2	NA	NA	CASSPYGLPYGYTF	TGTGCCAGCAGCCCCTACGGTCTCCCTTATGGCTACACCTTC
TRBV15	TRBJ2-1	TRBD2	NA	CATSSGTSQFF	TGTGCCACCAGCAGTGGGACTAGTCAGTTCTTC
TRBV11-2	TRBJ1-1	TRBD1	NA	CASSSPRVRGAFF	TGTGCCAGCAGCTCCCCGAGGGTCAGGGGGGCTTTCTTT
TRBV10-2	TRBJ2-7	NA	NA	CASSEPVLTYEQYF	TGCGCCAGCAGTGAGCCCGTTTTAACCTACGAGCAGTACTTC
TRBV2	TRBJ2-3	TRBD2	NA	CASGREGTDTQYF	TGTGCCAGCGGGCGGGAGGGCACAGATACGCAGTATTTT
TRBV6-1	TRBJ1-5	TRBD1	NA	CASSDHSDRVNQPQHF	TGTGCCAGCAGTGACCATTCGGACAGGGTCAATCAGCCCCAGCATTTT
TRBV5-1	TRBJ1-1	TRBD1	NA	CASSVGAGGRGAFF	TGCGCCAGCAGCGTAGGGGCAGGGGGCCGAGGAGCTTTCTTT
TRBV10-3	TRBJ1-5	NA	NA	CAISDRNSNQPQHF	TGTGCCATCAGTGACAGGAATAGCAATCAGCCCCAGCATTTT
TRBV27	TRBJ2-3	NA	NA	CASSHRTTADTQYF	TGTGCCAGCAGTCATCGGACTACTGCAGATACGCAGTATTTT
TRBV2	TRBJ2-1	NA	NA	CASSDDLPYNEQFF	TGTGCCAGCAGTGACGACCTCCCCTACAATGAGCAGTTCTTC